This TCR beta chain was found in a study of Graves' ophthalmopathy and Graves' hyperthyroidism. The J segment lost 5 bases and the V segment lost 2 bases, leaving 6 bases of the junction unmatched. The V gene's germline CDR1 is SGHTS and CDR2 YDEGEE. The CDR3 runs 17 residues. The sequenced template was RNA, covering the TCR beta CDR3 region. After a first-round RT-PCR with HTBI primers, a second-round multiplex PCR was run. TCRdb ran MiXCR on the multiplex PCR reads and lists one entry per CDR3 protein. Of 57,000 or so distinct CDR3 sequences listed, approximately 52% are singletons. As diagnostic evidence, clinical symptoms, serum thyroxine, TRAb, thyroid ultrasound and orbital computed tomography were relied upon. Isolation of PBMCs was performed using around 9.5 ml of fresh peripheral blood.

The receptor's source is an adult woman with Graves' ophthalmopathy. This chain uses TRBV5-8 with TRBJ1-6, with 11 positions matching TRBD1. Material for sequencing was peripheral blood. The chain's CDR3 is CASSFWTGGGNNSPLHF. The CDR3 DNA reads as TGTGCCAGCAGCTTTTGGACAGGGGGCGGGAATAATTCACCCCTCCACTTT.